The source of this TCR beta chain is a study of T-cell reconstitution after alpha-beta-depleted transplantation in children. This CDR3 has 15 amino acids. The trim removed 4 bases at V and 10 bases at J, leaving 11 bases unmatched. Germline-derived CDR1 and CDR2 are LGHDT and YNNKEL (reference sequence). Unique molecular identifiers were incorporated during preparation of the TCRbeta library. Via MiXCR, TCRdb re-called the PCR reads, giving one row per CDR3 protein. This sample has under 450,000 distinct CDR3 sequences; about an eighth occur once, and the top ten carry about 3.9%. This clonotype has at least ten counts.

The chain uses TRBV3-1 and TRBJ1-4, with 8 bases aligning to TRBD1. The TCR comes from a human donor who donated a stem cell graft to a child with Fanconi anemia. Sample: PBMCs, taken from the stem cell graft. Here the CDR3 DNA reads TGTGCCAGCAGCCGAGAACAGGGGGTGGCGCGAAAACTGTTTTTT. It encodes CASSREQGVARKLFF.